This is a list of T cell receptor beta chains from one sample in a study of blood T cells in healthy people across ages. TCRdb fed the 5' RACE reads into MiXCR, producing one record per CDR3 protein. The sample consists of nearly 800,000 distinct CDR3 sequences, 56% of them appearing once. The sample consisted of blood. The receptor source for this set is a middle-aged man in good health. Both conserved end residues are part of each CDR3. A D gene is named only where the DNA matches it firmly.

D gene	V gene	CDR3 length	CDR3 protein
TRBD1	TRBV10-3	13	CAITGQGRTEAFF
.	TRBV7-9	11	CASNRDREQYF
.	TRBV15	14	CATSRSREQEAQYF
.	TRBV27	13	CASSVSPNYGYTF
TRBD2	TRBV11-2	16	CASSLPPGLAWDTQYF
TRBD2	TRBV7-6	17	CASSLGTSGSSTDTQYF
.	TRBV13	15	CASSLGGGGAYEQYF
TRBD1	TRBV7-9	13	CASSFDRELEAFF
.	TRBV14	14	CASSPFGAYNEQFF
TRBD2	TRBV7-2	15	CASSFLAGGSNEQFF
.	TRBV20-1	15	CSVRDPSQDYNEQFF
.	TRBV7-6	17	CASSYYPAQGGMKTQYF
TRBD2	TRBV7-9	15	CASSLVRGGQETQYF
.	TRBV20-1	15	CSARDFRDSNQPQHF
.	TRBV29-1	13	CSVLPAEGSEQYF
TRBD2	TRBV24-1	16	CATTYKGGSPYNEQFF
.	TRBV6-5	16	CATKESRDDPRYGYTF
TRBD1	TRBV2	16	CASSETRGQGAGGYTF
TRBD1	TRBV7-2	16	CASSQKGQGSSYEQYF
.	TRBV29-1	11	CSVEDLYEQYF
.	TRBV9	15	CASSVSVDGGNTIYF
TRBD2	TRBV24-1	14	CATTGTSGNNEQFF
.	TRBV12-3/TRBV12-4	17	CASSLTPGSTRYNEQFF
TRBD1	TRBV7-2	15	CASSNLGTGVDIQYF
TRBD1	TRBV27	14	CASSSDREYSPLHF
TRBD1	TRBV6-5	18	CASSYTERGPSGANVLTF
.	TRBV12-3/TRBV12-4	14	CASSLALESYEQYF
TRBD2	TRBV4-1	14	CASSWTSESYEQYF
.	TRBV5-1	15	CASSLDQGTNYGYTF
TRBD1	TRBV13	14	CASSLWTGEGKLFF
.	TRBV7-2	15	CASSLVGTVSYEQYF
.	TRBV28	16	CASSLSVVGSENIQYF
TRBD2	TRBV12-3/TRBV12-4	14	CASSPSGRAYEQYF